A selection of T cell receptor beta chains follows, all from one sample in a study of blood T cell repertoires in COVID-19. Sequenced by immunoSEQ multiplex PCR; TCRdb stores in-frame clones only, minus some. The profile shows around 420,000 clones, 88% of them singletons. Input material: PBMCs or T cells enriched from blood (not recorded which). Receptors originate from a woman in her thirties or forties with acute COVID-19. CDR3s include the opening cysteine and the closing phenylalanine or tryptophan. D genes are given only for firm matches. A clone size is listed for some rows: how often the clone was seen (once, few, many), or a class if it is expanded.

abundance	v_gene	d_gene	j_gene	CDR3nt	CDR3aa
-	TRBV2	-	TRBJ1-1	TGTGCCAGCAACCACCGAGGAGCGAACACTGAAGCTTTCTTT	CASNHRGANTEAFF
-	TRBV6-2/TRBV6-3	TRBD1	TRBJ1-2	TGTGCCAGCAGTTACTCGAACCGGACAGGGCTCTATGGCTACACCTTC	CASSYSNRTGLYGYTF
-	TRBV6-5	-	TRBJ2-2	TGTGCCACCAGCATGTCCAACACCGGGGAGCTGTTTTTT	CATSMSNTGELFF
-	TRBV6-2/TRBV6-3	TRBD1	TRBJ2-3	TGTGCCAGCAGCTATCCCCGGGACAGAAGCACAGATACGCAGTATTTT	CASSYPRDRSTDTQYF
-	TRBV27	TRBD1	TRBJ2-1	TGTGCCAGCATCAGACCCGGGACAGGGCTTTACAATGAGCAGTTCTTC	CASIRPGTGLYNEQFF
-	TRBV7-9	-	TRBJ2-1	TGTGCCAGCAGCTTAGAACAGGACCCCTACAATGAGCAGTTCTTC	CASSLEQDPYNEQFF
-	TRBV12-3/TRBV12-4	-	TRBJ1-2	TGTGCCAGCAGCCGCGGGCAGGGAGGTGGCTACACCTTC	CASSRGQGGGYTF
-	TRBV5-8	-	TRBJ1-2	TGTGCCAGCATACGGGGGTTGGGGCCAACCACTAACTATGGCTACACCTTC	CASIRGLGPTTNYGYTF
-	TRBV7-9	TRBD1	TRBJ1-1	TGTGCCAGCAGCCGGACAGGACTGCTTTACACTGAAGCTTTCTTT	CASSRTGLLYTEAFF
-	TRBV6-6	-	TRBJ1-5	TGTGCCAGCATGGTGTCACGGGAAAGCAATCAGCCCCAGCATTTT	CASMVSRESNQPQHF
-	TRBV3-1/TRBV3-2	-	TRBJ2-1	TGTGCCAGCAGCCAAGCCCCGGGGTCCTACAATGAGCAGTTCTTC	CASSQAPGSYNEQFF
-	TRBV6-5	TRBD1	TRBJ1-1	TGTGCCAGCAGTTACGGGGGACAGGGAAGATCTGAAGCTTTCTTT	CASSYGGQGRSEAFF
-	TRBV9	-	TRBJ2-3	TGTGCCAGCAGCCCTAATGGACACAGCACAGATACGCAGTATTTT	CASSPNGHSTDTQYF
-	TRBV20-1	TRBD1	TRBJ2-7	TGCAGTGCTAGTCCCCGGACAGGGTTCTACGAGCAGTACTTC	CSASPRTGFYEQYF
once	TRBV3-1/TRBV3-2	-	TRBJ1-1	TGTGCCAGCAGCCAAGATCCGGGGATAGGGCCTGAAGCTTTCTTT	CASSQDPGIGPEAFF
-	TRBV5-1	TRBD2	TRBJ2-5	TGCGCCAGCAGCTTGGGACTAGCGGGGGGCGGAAAAGAGACCCAGTACTTC	CASSLGLAGGGKETQYF
-	TRBV11-2	-	TRBJ1-1	TGTGCCAGCAGCTTAGCGGGAATCTCTGAAGCTTTCTTT	CASSLAGISEAFF